This T cell receptor (beta chain) came from a study of blood T cells in healthy people across ages. A second about 7 to 12 cycle PCR used barcoded and J-beta primers. A single record per CDR3 protein comes from TCRdb applying MiXCR to the 5' RACE reads. The repertoire holds 780,000 or so distinct CDR3 sequences, with around three fifths as singletons. This clonotype has a handful of counts. Its antigen is unknown. The CDR3 is 16 residues long. V lost 3 bases, J lost 4 bases, and 18 bases lay in between. The germline V gene has CDR1 LGHNA and CDR2 YSLEER. Findings and limits, study-wide: Roughly linear declines in TCR beta diversity per million T cells occurred with age.

This chain joins TRBV4-3 and TRBJ1-2; D uncertain. The receptor comes from a man aged 35 to 55 in good health. Sequencing was performed on blood. The CDR3 coding sequence is TGCGCCAGCAGCCATTTAACAACCGGGCCTATCTATGGCTACACCTTC. Translated, it gives CASSHLTTGPIYGYTF.